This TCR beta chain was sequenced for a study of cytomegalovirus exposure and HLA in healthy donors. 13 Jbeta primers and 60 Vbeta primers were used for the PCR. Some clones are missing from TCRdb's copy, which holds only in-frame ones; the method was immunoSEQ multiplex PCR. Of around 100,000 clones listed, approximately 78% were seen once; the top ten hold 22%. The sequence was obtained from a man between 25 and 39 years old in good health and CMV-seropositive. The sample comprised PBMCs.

The CDR3 loop is CASSVQGSRTEAFF. The CDR3 DNA follows: TGTGCCAGCAGTGTTCAGGGTAGCCGCACTGAAGCTTTCTTT. The chain links TRBV2 to TRBJ1-1, with D maybe TRBD1 (5 bases). Per the germline V gene, CDR1 is SNHLY and CDR2 is FYNNEI. The ends were cut back, 4 bases at V and 4 bases at J, with 13 bases in the middle. The CDR3 sequence is 14 residues long.